The 5 T cell receptor beta chains given below trace back to one sample, sequenced in a study of T cells after somatic rescue of genetic block. Assay: immunoSEQ multiplex PCR; the TCRdb copy retains only in-frame clones and omits some. This table has around 52,000 clones, 90% to 97% appearing once. The sequencing input was peripheral blood mononuclear cells (PBMCs). All receptors derive from a child younger than two.

V is TRBV7-7 and J is TRBJ2-1; 8 bases map to TRBD2. The germline V gene encodes CDR1 SSHAT and CDR2 FNYEAQ (reference sequence). The trim removed 1 base at V and 6 bases at J, leaving 11 bases unmatched. The CDR3 has 17 residues. CDR3 region: CASSLGGAGAPTNEQFF. The CDR3 region has the DNA TGTGCCAGCAGCTTAGGAGGAGCGGGAGCCCCCACCAATGAGCAGTTCTTC. Variable domain in full (rest from reference TRBV7-7 and TRBJ2-1): GAGVSQSPRYKVTKRGQDVTLRCDPISSHATLYWYQQALGQGPEFLTYFNYEAQPDKSGLPSDRFSAERPEGSISTLTIQRTEQRDSAMYRCASSLGGAGAPTNEQFFGPGTRLTVL.

This clone showed up just once. The chain couples TRBV5-1 to TRBJ2-2; perhaps TRBD1 as D (5 bases). Germline loops: CDR1 SGHRS, CDR2 YFSETQ. CDR3 size: 15 residues. Trimming stripped 1 base from V and 3 bases from J, with 10 bases between. Here the CDR3 reads CASSLTGRDTGELFF. CDR3 in DNA: TGCGCCAGCAGCTTGACGGGCAGGGACACCGGGGAGCTGTTTTTT.

V usage is TRBV5-1 and J usage is TRBJ2-1; D may be TRBD2 (5 bases). With 0 bases removed from V and 0 bases from J, the gap between germline ends came to 10 bases. CDR3 size: 16 residues. CDR1 SGHRS and CDR2 YFSETQ come from the germline V gene. The CDR3 reads CASSLGLQSSYNEQFF. CDR3 coding DNA: TGCGCCAGCAGCTTGGGACTACAGAGCTCCTACAATGAGCAGTTCTTC. The variable domain in full, completed from reference TRBV5-1 and TRBJ2-1, reads KAGVTQTPRYLIKTRGQQVTLSCSPISGHRSVSWYQQTPGQGLQFLFEYFSETQRNKGNFPGRFSGRQFSNSRSEMNVSTLELGDSALYLCASSLGLQSSYNEQFFGPGTRLTVL.

The V call is TRBV19, the J call TRBJ2-7, with 7 bases aligning to TRBD1. This CDR3 spans 13 amino acids. Germline values: CDR1 LNHDA, CDR2 SQIVND (reference sequence). Losses at the gene ends were 6 bases for V and 0 bases for J; bases not matched to a gene: 2. CDR3 amino acids: CASSRDSSYEQYF. In DNA form, the CDR3 reads TGTGCCAGTAGCCGGGACAGCTCCTACGAGCAGTACTTC.

V gene TRBV5-4 combines with J gene TRBJ2-3; D is possibly TRBD2 (5 bases). Germline CDR1 is SGHNT and CDR2 is YYREEE (reference sequence). The CDR3 runs 14 residues. The V and J ends lost 0 bases and 0 bases respectively, with 5 bases between them. CDR3 sequence reads: CASSLGTSTDTQYF. DNA for the CDR3: TGTGCCAGCAGCTTGGGGACTAGCACAGATACGCAGTATTTT. Full variable domain (outside the CDR3, taken from reference TRBV5-4 and TRBJ2-3): ETGVTQSPTHLIKTRGQQVTLRCSSQSGHNTVSWYQQALGQGPQFIFQYYREEENGRGNFPPRFSGLQFPNYSSELNVNALELDDSALYLCASSLGTSTDTQYFGPGTRLTVL.